The clone carrying this TCR beta chain was observed at least ten times. The entry originates in a study of T cells in Graves' hyperthyroidism and ophthalmopathy. RNA transcripts served as the template for amplifying TCR beta CDR3 regions. The TCR CDR3 was amplified in a first-round RT-PCR using the HTBI primer set. TCRdb passed the multiplex PCR reads through MiXCR, listing each CDR3 protein once. The sample lists hundreds of thousands of distinct CDR3 sequences, approximately 15% seen once, with about 30% in the top ten. The TCR originated in a woman in her twenties or thirties with Graves' hyperthyroidism. Sequencing was carried out using blood.

The CDR3 loop is CASSPRTGGNEQFF. The CDR3 DNA reads as TGTGCCAGCAGCCCTAGGACAGGGGGGAATGAGCAGTTCTTC. The V and J genes are TRBV11-2 and TRBJ2-1; 10 positions agree with TRBD1. The J segment lost 7 bases and the V segment lost 5 bases, leaving 5 bases of the junction unmatched. Germline values: CDR1 SGHAT, CDR2 FQNNGV. The CDR3 consists of 14 residues. Drawing the rest from reference TRBV11-2 and TRBJ2-1, the complete variable domain is EAGVAQSPRYKIIEKRQSVAFWCNPISGHATLYWYQQILGQGPKLLIQFQNNGVVDDSQLPKDRFSAERLKGVDSTLKIQPAKLEDSAVYLCASSPRTGGNEQFFGPGTRLTVL.